The 4 T cell receptor beta chains below all came from one sample that was sequenced in a study of OX40 agonist ivuxolimab in advanced cancers. TCRdb's copy holds only in-frame clones and misses some; the assay was immunoSEQ multiplex PCR. The table lists around 30,000 clones, 75% to 90% of them singletons. Specimen: CD4+ or CD8+ T cells sorted from blood, collected in a trial of the OX40 agonist ivuxolimab. The receptors were gathered from an adult with an advanced solid tumor such as melanoma, head and neck, liver or kidney cancer.

This chain links TRBV27 with TRBJ1-5, with D perhaps matching TRBD1 (6 bases). From germline, CDR1 is MNHEY and CDR2 SMNVEV (reference sequence). V lost 2 bases, J lost 10 bases, and 21 bases lay in between. The CDR3 length is 16 residues. CDR3 bases: TGTGCCAGCAGTTTAGGGGGCAGGGGAATGCTCGAACCCCAGCATTTT. Translation gives CASSLGGRGMLEPQHF.

This rearrangement joins TRBV9 to TRBJ2-1; maybe TRBD1 (5 bases). Looked up from germline, CDR1 is SGDLS and CDR2 is YYNGEE. Between the trimmed V and J ends, which lost 6 bases and 5 bases, there was a span of 18 bases. CDR3 length: 15 amino acids. CDR3 loop: CASTLKAGKDNEQFF. The CDR3 DNA reads TGTGCCAGCACCCTAAAAGCAGGGAAGGACAATGAGCAGTTCTTC.

This chain connects TRBV13 to TRBJ2-3; no clear D. CDR1 and CDR2 (germline): PRHDT, FYEKMQ (reference sequence). This CDR3 comprises 13 residues. V shed 6 bases and J shed 6 bases, with 13 bases lying between them. CDR3 coding DNA: TGTGCCAGCAGTCCCGGTTCGATCGATACGCAGTATTTT. This sequence encodes CASSPGSIDTQYF.

On this clone: Compared with germline, one end of the junction differs, possibly owing to a read error. J is TRBJ2-1 and V is TRBV7-7; TRBD1 aligns across 7 bases. Germline CDR1 and CDR2: SSHAT and FNYEAQ (reference sequence). This CDR3 has 15 amino acids. The CDR3 DNA reads as TGTGCTAGCAGCCAGACAGGGAGCTCCTACAATGAGCAGTTCTTC. Its translation: CASSQTGSSYNEQFF.